Sequencing of this TCR beta chain was carried out in a study of shared clonotypes between healthy human individuals (dated by TCRdb to the early 2020s). In terms of the full investigation: The cohort comprised two women and a few men aged 18 to 49 years. Blood TCR repertoires of several healthy adults were deeply sequenced to estimate repertoire size and the extent of clonotype sharing between individuals. Libraries were prepared and TCR repertoires were sequenced by different laboratories using diverse techniques, in order to increase sequencing depth and limit assay-specific biases. Per donor, three plates each were used for CD4 naive and CD4 memory, two for CD8 naive, and one for CD8 memory. Between about 0.9 and 9 billion PBMCs per donor were obtained by leukapheresis. Findings and caveats that apply to the study as a whole: Compared with non-shared clonotypes, clonotypes shared by all four sorted-subset donors had higher generation probabilities. Pairwise subsampling indicated that sequencing depth was expected to affect the degree of clonotype sharing among donors. The genetic and exposure-history diversity represented was limited by the small number of donors. Sampling was restricted to blood, and TCR repertoires in tissues likely differ from the TCR repertoires found in blood. Across a few donors, around 5.4% of naive CD4, 3.5% of naive CD8, 2.3% of memory CD4, and 0.4% to 0.45% of memory CD8 clonotypes were shared. Even with the large sequencing depth, rarefaction of the sorted-subset datasets indicated that sequencing was incomplete. Estimated clonotype richness was generally larger for naive than for memory subsets.

The donors were healthy, HIV-negative adults who had no recently reported acute infections or vaccinations. All donors were Caucasian adults living in Nashville, Tennessee, USA. CD4+ T cells were enriched by magnetic negative selection, after which naive cells were positively selected on CD45RA and the negative fraction was taken as the memory subset. After blood collection by leukapheresis, PBMCs were isolated using Ficoll-Histopaque density gradient centrifugation and then cryopreserved in the vapor phase of liquid nitrogen. Analytical flow cytometry was used to check the purity and quantity of every magnetically sorted T cell population. Each sorted fraction had its genomic DNA isolated and then quantified by UV absorbance on a Nanodrop 2000c. Details on this clone: Its antigen specificity is not known. No base quality information exists; no much larger clone differs at one position.

TCR CDR3 regions were amplified from genomic DNA by multiplex PCR using the deep immunoSEQ assay. Extracted genomic DNA from each cell subset was distributed evenly across all wells of several immunoSEQ 96-well plates, and each plate was treated as a replicate. For sorted subsets, each replicate PCR was loaded with 200 to 250 ng genomic DNA, equivalent to approximately 33,000 T cell genomes. Purified libraries were quantified with a Qubit 3.0 fluorometer, sized on a Bioanalyzer 2100, and re-quantified with the KAPA Library Quantification kit. Each immunoSEQ 96-well plate was sequenced on its own single-read 150-cycle Illumina NextSeq 550 flow cell. As for the original processing: The immunoSEQ output contained only junctional sequences without quality scores, so filtering could not match that applied to full-length reads. Sequences were annotated with PyIR, a Python wrapper for IgBLAST v1.9, using IMGT germline references to assign V/J genes and CDR3. Reads with weak V/J assignments (E-value above 1e-6), missing CDR3, stop codons, out-of-frame junctions, or ambiguous translated residues were removed. V3J clonotypes were defined as sequences sharing an identical inferred V gene, J gene, and CDR3 amino acid sequence. Percentage overlap between repertoires was calculated by dividing the number of shared unique clonotypes by the size of the smaller repertoire. RTK rarefaction, the Chao1 estimator, and Recon v2.1 estimates of unobserved clonotypes were used to assess repertoire richness. OLGA was used to compute generation probabilities for all TCRbeta clonotypes that the gDNA method yielded from a handful of donors. Not all clones reach the TCRdb copy of this immuneACCESS table, which keeps in-frame sequences only. Checked studies attribute under half of the gap to unresolved V genes and leave the rest unexplained. That table is the source of V, J and clone size, and D and trimming were worked out from the DNA. The sample includes approximately 940,000 clones, with around three quarters observed a single time. The top ten hold roughly 1.5% of the sample.

Counted from cysteine to phenylalanine, this CDR3 has 14 amino acids. Here the CDR3 DNA is all that survives: 42 bases in frame from base 1. V and J are truncated by 3 bases and 1 base respectively, leaving an intervening sequence of 11 bases. CDR1 and CDR2, looked up from the germline V gene (reference sequence), are GTSNPN and SVGIG. This sequence was found in a man aged 18-30 years in good health. Here the chain combines TRBV30 and TRBJ2-3; matching of 5 bases hints at TRBD2 as the D gene. The sequenced sample consisted of memory CD4+ T cells sorted from blood. The cell subset or site label corresponds to: CD45RA-negative fraction. The DNA reads TGTGCCTGGAGGGCCCTCGGGGGCACAGATACGCAGTATTTT. It translates as CAWRALGGTDTQYF.